The 15 T cell receptor beta chains listed next were all sequenced from one sample in a study of technical replicates of blood from several donors. The table came from immunoSEQ multiplex PCR; TCRdb's copy has only in-frame clones and leaves some out. The profile shows about 80,000 clones, around 92% of them singletons. The specimen sequenced was T cells isolated from PBMCs. Receptors were obtained from a human donor in good health.

J is TRBJ1-1 and V is TRBV19, with D perhaps TRBD1 (6 bases). V was clipped by 2 bases and J by 9 bases, with 10 bases between them. The CDR3 runs 12 residues. Germline CDR1 LNHDA, CDR2 SQIVND (reference sequence). The CDR3 DNA reads TGTGCCAGTAGTATAATGGGGGACAAAGCTTTCTTT. Amino acids: CASSIMGDKAFF.

This chain connects TRBV10-3 to TRBJ1-2; 9 bases fit TRBD1. The CDR3 runs to 15 residues. Germline CDR1 reads ENHRY; CDR2 reads SYGVKD. V shed 4 bases, J shed 0 bases, and the junction held 3 bases outside the gene matches. CDR3 loop: CAISGDRDTNYGYTF. In DNA form, the CDR3 reads TGTGCCATCAGTGGGGACAGGGACACTAACTATGGCTACACCTTC.

The gene calls are TRBV2 and TRBJ1-1; D unclear. Per the germline V gene, CDR1 is SNHLY and CDR2 is FYNNEI. V dropped 7 bases and J dropped 3 bases, with 9 bases sitting between them. The CDR3 runs to 12 residues. In DNA form, the CDR3 reads TGTGCCAGCATCTTAGCTGACACTGAAGCTTTCTTT. The encoded protein is CASILADTEAFF. Variable domain in full (rest from reference TRBV2 and TRBJ1-1): EPEVTQTPSHQVTQMGQEVILRCVPISNHLYFYWYRQILGQKVEFLVSFYNNEISEKSEIFDDQFSVERPDGSNFTLKIRSTKLEDSAMYFCASILADTEAFFGQGTRLTVV.

This clone came up a few times. The rearrangement links TRBV7-7 to TRBJ2-7; weak D call: TRBD1 (5 bases). Per the germline V gene, CDR1 is SSHAT and CDR2 is FNYEAQ (reference sequence). The CDR3 has 13 residues. V was trimmed by 3 bases and J by 5 bases, leaving 11 bases between them. In nucleotides, the CDR3 is TGTGCCAGCAGCTTTCAGGGAAGCCACGAGCAGTACTTC. Protein sequence: CASSFQGSHEQYF.

CDR3 sequence: CAWSVLAGETQYF. In DNA form, the CDR3 reads TGTGCCTGGAGTGTACTAGCGGGAGAGACCCAGTACTTC. The chain couples TRBV30 to TRBJ2-5, with 9 bases lining up with TRBD2. The CDR3 covers 13 residues. Germline V CDR1 and CDR2: GTSNPN, SVGIG (reference sequence). Trimming removed 0 bases from V and 4 bases from J; junction bases left unmatched: 0. The variable domain in full, completed from reference TRBV30 and TRBJ2-5, reads SQTIHQWPATLVQPVGSPLSLECTVEGTSNPNLYWYRQAAGRGLQLLFYSVGIGQISSEVPQNLSASRPQDRQFILSSKKLLLSDSGFYLCAWSVLAGETQYFGPGTRLLVL.

The rearrangement joins TRBV5-1 to TRBJ2-1, with 10 bases lining up with TRBD2. Trimming took 2 bases from V and 4 from J; bases not matched to a gene: 6. The CDR3 totals 16 residues. Per germline, CDR1 SGHRS and CDR2 YFSETQ. CDR3: CASSLSGRAPYNEQFF. DNA of the CDR3: TGCGCCAGCAGCTTAAGCGGGAGGGCCCCTTACAATGAGCAGTTCTTC. The complete variable domain, with remaining parts taken from reference TRBV5-1 and TRBJ2-1, reads KAGVTQTPRYLIKTRGQQVTLSCSPISGHRSVSWYQQTPGQGLQFLFEYFSETQRNKGNFPGRFSGRQFSNSRSEMNVSTLELGDSALYLCASSLSGRAPYNEQFFGPGTRLTVL.

This sequence joins TRBV5-8 and TRBJ2-7, with TRBD1 identical over 8 bases. The ends lost 0 bases at V and 6 bases at J; junction bases unmatched: 5. Germline-derived CDR1 and CDR2 are SGHTS and YDEGEE. The length of the CDR3 is 14 residues. The CDR3 here is CASSLGTGTGEQYF. The CDR3 DNA is TGTGCCAGCAGCTTGGGGACAGGGACCGGCGAGCAGTACTTC. The full variable domain, completed using reference TRBV5-8 and TRBJ2-7, is EAGVTQSPTHLIKTRGQQATLRCSPISGHTSVYWYQQALGLGLQFLLWYDEGEERNRGNFPPRFSGRQFPNYSSELNVNALELEDSALYLCASSLGTGTGEQYFGPGTRLTVT.

The chain carries TRBV4-1 and TRBJ1-3; 7 bases agree with TRBD1. The J segment lost 3 bases and the V segment lost 0 bases, leaving 5 bases of the junction unmatched. Germline V gene data show CDR1 as MGHRA and CDR2 as YSYEKL. The CDR3 has 16 amino acids. Here the CDR3 reads CASSQDEGAIGNTIYF. CDR3 nucleotides: TGCGCCAGCAGCCAAGATGAGGGGGCGATTGGAAACACCATATATTTT.

The J gene is TRBJ2-1, the V gene TRBV9; 7 nucleotides line up with TRBD2. The germline V gene has CDR1 SGDLS and CDR2 YYNGEE. CDR3 length: 16 residues. V gave up 0 bases and J gave up 1 base; unmatched junction bases: 4. This CDR3 is CASSVGPAGSYNEQFF. The CDR3 nucleotides are TGTGCCAGCAGCGTAGGCCCAGCGGGGTCCTACAATGAGCAGTTCTTC.

The genes are TRBV7-2 and TRBJ2-2, with D possibly TRBD1 on 5 matching bases. Per germline, CDR1 SGHTA and CDR2 FQGNSA. The CDR3 consists of 15 residues. The ends were cut back, 4 bases at V and 0 bases at J, with 9 bases in the middle. CDR3 in amino acids: CASSSDSTNTGELFF. The DNA for the CDR3 is TGTGCCAGCAGCTCAGACAGTACGAACACCGGGGAGCTGTTTTTT. Drawing the rest from reference TRBV7-2 and TRBJ2-2, the complete variable domain is GAGVSQSPSNKVTEKGKDVELRCDPISGHTALYWYRQSLGQGLEFLIYFQGNSAPDKSGLPSDRFSAERTGGSVSTLTIQRTQQEDSAVYLCASSSDSTNTGELFFGEGSRLTVL.

The chain joins TRBV6-1 to TRBJ1-3; no clear D gene. Trimming took off 2 bases at V and 0 bases at J, with 17 bases between the two ends. Germline CDR1 MNHNS, CDR2 SASEGT. The CDR3 extends over 18 amino acids. CDR3 loop: CASSESSRYTASGNTIYF. The CDR3 DNA reads TGTGCCAGCAGTGAAAGTTCGCGTTACACAGCCTCTGGAAACACCATATATTTT.

The chain joins TRBV5-4 to TRBJ1-1; the D is unclear. The CDR3 contains 14 residues. Trimming took 0 bases from V and 5 from J, leaving 11 bases between them. The germline CDR1 and CDR2 sequences are SGHNT and YYREEE (reference sequence). The CDR3 coding sequence is TGTGCCAGCAGCTTGGTACGGAGCGCAACTGAAGCTTTCTTT. This codes for CASSLVRSATEAFF.

This chain joins TRBV2 and TRBJ2-5, with 10 bases that match TRBD2. This CDR3 spans 15 amino acids. CDR1 is SNHLY, CDR2 FYNNEI, per germline. With 6 bases clipped from V and 6 bases from J, the junction kept 10 bases outside the gene matches. The CDR3 protein is CASRDTSGNAQTQYF. CDR3 in DNA: TGTGCCAGCAGAGATACTAGCGGGAACGCCCAGACCCAGTACTTC.

The genes are TRBV29-1 and TRBJ2-1; 9 positions agree with TRBD1. J gave up 7 bases and V 5 bases, and 9 bases lay outside the gene matches. Germline V gene sequence: CDR1 SQVTM, CDR2 ANQGSEA. The CDR3 sequence is 14 residues long. The CDR3 DNA reads as TGCAGCGTTCGGGGGGACAGGGAAAGAAATGAGCAGTTCTTC. Protein: CSVRGDRERNEQFF.

The J gene is TRBJ2-7, the V gene TRBV6-5; D ambiguous. Germline CDR1 and CDR2: MNHEY and SVGAGI. The CDR3 contains 14 residues. The V gene lost 2 bases and the J gene lost 3 bases, with 11 bases spanning the gap. The CDR3 spells CASSYEVASYEQYF. Written as DNA, the CDR3 is TGTGCCAGCAGTTACGAAGTGGCCAGCTACGAGCAGTACTTC.